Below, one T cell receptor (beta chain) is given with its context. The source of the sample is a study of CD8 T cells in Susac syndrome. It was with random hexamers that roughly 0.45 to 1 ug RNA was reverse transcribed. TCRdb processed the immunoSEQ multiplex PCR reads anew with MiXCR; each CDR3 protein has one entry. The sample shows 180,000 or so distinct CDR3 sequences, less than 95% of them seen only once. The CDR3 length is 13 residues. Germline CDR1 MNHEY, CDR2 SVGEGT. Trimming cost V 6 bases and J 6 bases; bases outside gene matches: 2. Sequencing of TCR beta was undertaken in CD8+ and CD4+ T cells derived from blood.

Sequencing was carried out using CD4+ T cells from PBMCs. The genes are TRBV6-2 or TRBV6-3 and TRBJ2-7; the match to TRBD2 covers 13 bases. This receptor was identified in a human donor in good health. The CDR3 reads CASSGLAGVEQYF. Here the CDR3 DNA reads TGTGCCAGCAGCGGACTAGCGGGAGTCGAGCAGTACTTC.